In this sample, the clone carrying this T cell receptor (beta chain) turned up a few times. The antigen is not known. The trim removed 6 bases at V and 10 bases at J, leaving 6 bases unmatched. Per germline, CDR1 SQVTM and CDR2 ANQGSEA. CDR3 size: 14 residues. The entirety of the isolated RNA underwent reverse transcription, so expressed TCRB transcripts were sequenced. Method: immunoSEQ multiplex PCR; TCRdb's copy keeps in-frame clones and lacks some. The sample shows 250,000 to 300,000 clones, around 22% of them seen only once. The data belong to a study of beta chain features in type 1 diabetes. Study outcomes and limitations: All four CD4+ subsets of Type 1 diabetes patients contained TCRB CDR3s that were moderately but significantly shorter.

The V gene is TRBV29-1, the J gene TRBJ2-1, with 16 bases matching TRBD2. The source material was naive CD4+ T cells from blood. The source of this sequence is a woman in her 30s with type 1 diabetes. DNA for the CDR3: TGCAGCGTCTCCGGGACTAGCGGGAGGGGCGAGCAGTTCTTC. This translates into CSVSGTSGRGEQFF.